The 5 T cell receptor beta chains given below trace back to one sample, sequenced in a study of CXCR3-negative and CXCR3-positive naive CD8 T cells. TRB cDNA was prepared as libraries by UMI-labeled 5' RACE. Reprocessing the 5' RACE reads, TCRdb reports a single entry for every CDR3 protein and omits DNA. The specimen's table records about 41,000 distinct CDR3 sequences. The sample consisted of naive CXCR3- CD8+ T cells from blood. Subset indicated: CD45RO-CCR7+CD27+CD95- naive CD8+ T cells lacking CXCR3 (TNR3-). These receptor sequences come from a human donor in good health. Some clones in this sample may be carry-over from other donors' samples.

The chain couples TRBV10-1 to TRBJ1-2. From germline, CDR1 is WNHNN and CDR2 SYGVQD (reference sequence). The CDR3 covers 13 residues. CDR3 sequence reads: CASSESEDRGYTF.

The chain employs TRBV7-9 and TRBJ2-2. CDR1 SEHNR and CDR2 FQNEAQ come from the germline V gene (reference sequence). CDR3 length: 17 amino acids. CDR3 loop: CASSLGVGQSNTGELFF.

V and J are TRBV29-1 and TRBJ1-2; there is no DNA to check the TCRdb D call of TRBD1. The germline V gene encodes CDR1 SQVTM and CDR2 ANQGSEA. This CDR3 has 14 residues. This CDR3 reads CTIPSNREDYGYTF.

The chain links TRBV11-2 to TRBJ2-7; TCRdb returns TRBD2, unconfirmable since there is no DNA. This CDR3 spans 17 amino acids. Germline lookup yields CDR1 SGHAT and CDR2 FQNNGV. CDR3 sequence: CASSLTPGGLHSYEQYF.

This chain connects TRBV6-6 to TRBJ2-2; without DNA, the TCRdb call of TRBD1 cannot be checked. The germline V gene encodes CDR1 MNHNY and CDR2 SVGAGI (reference sequence). The CDR3 has 15 amino acids. CDR3 in amino acids: CASRTGTEGSGELFF.